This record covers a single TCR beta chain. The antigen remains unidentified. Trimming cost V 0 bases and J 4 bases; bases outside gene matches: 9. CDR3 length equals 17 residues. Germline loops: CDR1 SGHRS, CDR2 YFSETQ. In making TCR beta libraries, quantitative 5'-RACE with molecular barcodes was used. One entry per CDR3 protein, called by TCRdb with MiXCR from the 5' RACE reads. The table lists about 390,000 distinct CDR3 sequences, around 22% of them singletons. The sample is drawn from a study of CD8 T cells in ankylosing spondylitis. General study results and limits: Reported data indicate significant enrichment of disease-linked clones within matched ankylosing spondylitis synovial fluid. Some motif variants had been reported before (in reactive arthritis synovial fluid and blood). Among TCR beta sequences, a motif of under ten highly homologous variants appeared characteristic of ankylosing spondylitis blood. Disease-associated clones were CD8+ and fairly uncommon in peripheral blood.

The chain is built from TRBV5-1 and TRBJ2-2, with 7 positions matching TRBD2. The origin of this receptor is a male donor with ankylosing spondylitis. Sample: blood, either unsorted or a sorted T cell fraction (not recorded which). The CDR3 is CASSLEASGVFTGELFF. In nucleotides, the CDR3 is TGCGCCAGCAGCTTGGAGGCTAGCGGCGTTTTCACCGGGGAGCTGTTTTTT.